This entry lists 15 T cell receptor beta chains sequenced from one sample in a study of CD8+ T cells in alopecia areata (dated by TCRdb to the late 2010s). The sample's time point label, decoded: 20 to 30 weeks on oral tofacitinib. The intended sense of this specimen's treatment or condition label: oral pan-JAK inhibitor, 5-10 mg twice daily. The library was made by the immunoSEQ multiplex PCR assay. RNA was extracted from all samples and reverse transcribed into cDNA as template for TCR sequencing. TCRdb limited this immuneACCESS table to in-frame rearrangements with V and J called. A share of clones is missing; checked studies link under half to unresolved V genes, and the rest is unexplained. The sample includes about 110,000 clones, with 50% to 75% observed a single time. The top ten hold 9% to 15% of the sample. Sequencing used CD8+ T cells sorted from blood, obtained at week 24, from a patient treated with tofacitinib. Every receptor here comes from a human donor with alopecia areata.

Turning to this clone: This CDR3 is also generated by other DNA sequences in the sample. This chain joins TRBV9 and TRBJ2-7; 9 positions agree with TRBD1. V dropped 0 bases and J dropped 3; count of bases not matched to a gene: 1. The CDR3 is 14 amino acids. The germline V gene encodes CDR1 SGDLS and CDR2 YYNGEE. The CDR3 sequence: CASSVGGQGYEQYF. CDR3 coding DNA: TGTGCCAGCAGCGTAGGGGGACAGGGCTACGAGCAGTACTTC.

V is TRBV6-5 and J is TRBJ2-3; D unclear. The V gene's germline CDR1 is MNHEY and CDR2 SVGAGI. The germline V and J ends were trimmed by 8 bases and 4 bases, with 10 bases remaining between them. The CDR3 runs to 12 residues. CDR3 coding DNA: TGTGCCAGCGGGGTAGCCCCAGATACGCAGTATTTT. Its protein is CASGVAPDTQYF.

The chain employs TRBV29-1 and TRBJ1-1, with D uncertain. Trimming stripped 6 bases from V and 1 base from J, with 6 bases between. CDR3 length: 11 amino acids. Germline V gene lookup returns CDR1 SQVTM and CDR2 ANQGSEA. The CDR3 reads CSVKENTEAFF. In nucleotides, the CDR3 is TGCAGCGTAAAGGAGAACACTGAAGCTTTCTTT.

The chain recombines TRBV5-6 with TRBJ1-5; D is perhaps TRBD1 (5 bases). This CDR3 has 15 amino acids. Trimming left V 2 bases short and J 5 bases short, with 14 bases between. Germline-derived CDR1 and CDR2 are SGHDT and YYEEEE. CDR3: CASSFSQGDDQPQHF. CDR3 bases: TGTGCCAGCAGCTTCAGCCAGGGTGACGATCAGCCCCAGCATTTT. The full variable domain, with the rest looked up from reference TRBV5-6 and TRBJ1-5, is DAGVTQSPTHLIKTRGQQVTLRCSPKSGHDTVSWYQQALGQGPQFIFQYYEEEERQRGNFPDRFSGHQFPNYSSELNVNALLLGDSALYLCASSFSQGDDQPQHFGDGTRLSIL.

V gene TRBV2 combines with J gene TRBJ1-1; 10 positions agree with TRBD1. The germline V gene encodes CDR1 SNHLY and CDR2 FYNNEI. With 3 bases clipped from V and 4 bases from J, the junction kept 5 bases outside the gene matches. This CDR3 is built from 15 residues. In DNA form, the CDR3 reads TGTGCCAGCAGTGAGTCCCGGGACAGGGGCACTGAAGCTTTCTTT. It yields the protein CASSESRDRGTEAFF.

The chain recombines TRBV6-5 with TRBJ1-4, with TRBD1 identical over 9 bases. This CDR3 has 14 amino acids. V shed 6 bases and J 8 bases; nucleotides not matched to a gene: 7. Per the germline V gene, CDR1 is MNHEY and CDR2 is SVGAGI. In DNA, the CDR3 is TGTGCCAGCAGCCAACAGGGGGCTAGAGAAAAACTGTTTTTT. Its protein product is CASSQQGAREKLFF.

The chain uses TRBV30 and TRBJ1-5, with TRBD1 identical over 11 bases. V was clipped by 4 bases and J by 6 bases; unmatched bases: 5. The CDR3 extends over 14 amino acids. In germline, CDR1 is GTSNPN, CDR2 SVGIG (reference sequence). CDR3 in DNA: TGTGCCTGGACTCCGGGACAGGGGGTTCAGCCCCAGCATTTT. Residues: CAWTPGQGVQPQHF.

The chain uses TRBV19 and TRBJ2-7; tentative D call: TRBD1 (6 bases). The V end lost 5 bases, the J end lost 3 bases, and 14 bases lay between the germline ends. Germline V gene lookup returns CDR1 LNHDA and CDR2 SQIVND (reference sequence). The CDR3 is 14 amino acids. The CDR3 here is CASSGRDTFYEQYF. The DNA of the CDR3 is TGTGCCAGTAGTGGACGGGACACTTTCTACGAGCAGTACTTC. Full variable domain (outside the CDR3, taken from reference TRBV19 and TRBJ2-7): DGGITQSPKYLFRKEGQNVTLSCEQNLNHDAMYWYRQDPGQGLRLIYYSQIVNDFQKGDIAEGYSVSREKKESFPLTVTSAQKNPTAFYLCASSGRDTFYEQYFGPGTRLTVT.

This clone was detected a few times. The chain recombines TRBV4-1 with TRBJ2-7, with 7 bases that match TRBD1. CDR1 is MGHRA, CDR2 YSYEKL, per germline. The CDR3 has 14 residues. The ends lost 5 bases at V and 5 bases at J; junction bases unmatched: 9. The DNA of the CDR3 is TGCGCCAGCAGCGACCGACAGGGTTTGCACGAGCAGTACTTC. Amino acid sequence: CASSDRQGLHEQYF.

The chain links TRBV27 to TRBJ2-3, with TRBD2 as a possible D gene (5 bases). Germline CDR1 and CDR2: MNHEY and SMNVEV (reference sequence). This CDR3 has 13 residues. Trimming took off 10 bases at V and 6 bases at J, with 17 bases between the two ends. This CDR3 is CATGGPDKDTQYF. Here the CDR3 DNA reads TGTGCCACCGGAGGACCCGACAAGGATACGCAGTATTTT.

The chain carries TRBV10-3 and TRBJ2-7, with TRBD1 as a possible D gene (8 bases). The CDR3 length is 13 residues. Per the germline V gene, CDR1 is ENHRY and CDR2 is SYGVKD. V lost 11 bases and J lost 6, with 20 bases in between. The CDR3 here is CAQAGDRRSEQYF. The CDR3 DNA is TGTGCCCAGGCGGGGGACAGGAGGTCCGAGCAGTACTTC.

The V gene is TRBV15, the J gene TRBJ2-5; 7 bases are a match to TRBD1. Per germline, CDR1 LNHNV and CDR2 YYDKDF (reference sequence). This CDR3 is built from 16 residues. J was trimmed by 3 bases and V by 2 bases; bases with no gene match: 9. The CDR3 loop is CATSRPPGTEEETQYF. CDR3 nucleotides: TGTGCCACCAGCAGACCACCCGGGACAGAAGAAGAGACCCAGTACTTC.

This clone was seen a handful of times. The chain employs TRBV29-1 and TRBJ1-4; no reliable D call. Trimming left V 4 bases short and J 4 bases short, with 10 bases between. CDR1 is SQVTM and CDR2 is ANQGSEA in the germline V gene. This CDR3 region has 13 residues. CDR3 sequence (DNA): TGCAGCGTTGTTGCGGTCGGTAATGAAAAACTGTTTTTT. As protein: CSVVAVGNEKLFF.

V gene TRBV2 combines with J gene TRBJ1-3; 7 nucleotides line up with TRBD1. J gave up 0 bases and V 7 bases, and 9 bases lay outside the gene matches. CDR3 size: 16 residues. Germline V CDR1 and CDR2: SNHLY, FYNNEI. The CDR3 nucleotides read TGTGCCAGCAAAAGGACGGCAGGGGGCTCTGGAAACACCATATATTTT. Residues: CASKRTAGGSGNTIYF.

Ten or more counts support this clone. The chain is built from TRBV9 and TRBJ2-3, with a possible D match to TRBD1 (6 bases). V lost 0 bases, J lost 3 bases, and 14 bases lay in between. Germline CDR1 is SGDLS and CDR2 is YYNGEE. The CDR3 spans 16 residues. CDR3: CASSVGNREKTDTQYF. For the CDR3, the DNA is TGTGCCAGCAGCGTAGGTAACAGGGAGAAAACAGATACGCAGTATTTT.